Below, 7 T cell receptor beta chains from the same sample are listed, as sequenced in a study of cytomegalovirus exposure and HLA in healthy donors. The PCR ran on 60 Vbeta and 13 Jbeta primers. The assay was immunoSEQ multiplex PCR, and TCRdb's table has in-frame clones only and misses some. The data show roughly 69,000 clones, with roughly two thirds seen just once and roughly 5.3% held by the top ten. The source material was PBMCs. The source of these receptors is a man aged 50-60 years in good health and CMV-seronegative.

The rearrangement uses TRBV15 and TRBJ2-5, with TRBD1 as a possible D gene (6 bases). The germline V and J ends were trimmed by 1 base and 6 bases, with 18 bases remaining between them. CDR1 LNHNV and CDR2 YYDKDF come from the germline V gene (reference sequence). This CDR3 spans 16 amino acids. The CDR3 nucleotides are TGTGCCACCAGCAGAGCTACAGGGTATCGGGCACAGACCCAGTACTTC. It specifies CATSRATGYRAQTQYF.

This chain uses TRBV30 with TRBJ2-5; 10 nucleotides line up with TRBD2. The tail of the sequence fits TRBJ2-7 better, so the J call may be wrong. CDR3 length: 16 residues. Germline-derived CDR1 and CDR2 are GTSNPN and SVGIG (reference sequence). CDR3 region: CAWRPSGGPSSYEQYF. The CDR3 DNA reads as TGTGCCTGGAGGCCTAGCGGGGGACCGAGCTCCTACGAGCAGTACTTC.

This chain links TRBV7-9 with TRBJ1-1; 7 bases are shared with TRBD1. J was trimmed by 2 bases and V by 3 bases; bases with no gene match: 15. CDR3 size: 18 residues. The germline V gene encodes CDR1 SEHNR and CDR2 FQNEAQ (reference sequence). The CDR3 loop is CASSFGQGGIRVNTEAFF. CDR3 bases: TGTGCCAGCAGCTTCGGGCAGGGGGGTATCAGGGTTAACACTGAAGCTTTCTTT.

This CDR3 is CSEQGASEQFF. In DNA, the CDR3 is TGCAGTGAACAGGGGGCCTCGGAGCAGTTCTTC. The genes are TRBV20-1 and TRBJ2-7; 9 bases fit TRBD1. The end of the DNA aligns better with TRBJ2-1, so the J call may be wrong. CDR1 is DFQATT, CDR2 SNEGSKA, per germline (reference sequence). The length of the CDR3 is 11 residues.

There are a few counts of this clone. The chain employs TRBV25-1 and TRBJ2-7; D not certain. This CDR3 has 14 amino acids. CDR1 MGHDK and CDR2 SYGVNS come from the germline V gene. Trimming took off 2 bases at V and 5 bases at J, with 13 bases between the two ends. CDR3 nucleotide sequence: TGTGCCAGCAGTGAAGGTGGAGATGTGGACGAGCAGTACTTC. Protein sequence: CASSEGGDVDEQYF.

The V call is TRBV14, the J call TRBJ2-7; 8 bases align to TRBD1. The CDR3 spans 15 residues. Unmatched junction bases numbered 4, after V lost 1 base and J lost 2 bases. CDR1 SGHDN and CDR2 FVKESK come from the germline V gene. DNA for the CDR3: TGTGCCAGCAGCCAAGCTCTGACAGGGGCCTACGAGCAGTACTTC. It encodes CASSQALTGAYEQYF.

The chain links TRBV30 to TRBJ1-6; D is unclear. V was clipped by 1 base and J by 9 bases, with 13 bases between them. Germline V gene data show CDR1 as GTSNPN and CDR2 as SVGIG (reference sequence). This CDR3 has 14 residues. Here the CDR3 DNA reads TGTGCCTGGAGTGAGTTTACAGTTGGTTCACCCCTCCACTTT. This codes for CAWSEFTVGSPLHF.